This T cell receptor (beta chain) is from a study of cytomegalovirus exposure and HLA in healthy donors (dated 2017 in TCRdb). Notes on the research overall: An earlier analysis of some 620 of the donors reported about 260 Gb of sequence data and 117 million unique TCR beta sequences obtained from about 179 million T cells. High-throughput TCR immunosequencing, statistical association of individual TCRs with disease status, and machine learning were combined to predict cytomegalovirus infection status. Because of strong linkage in the cohort, four to six DR-DQ haplotypes were treated as single units for association and clustering. In the later analysis, no new phenotypic data were used to find candidate immune exposures; instead, reliance was placed on TCR beta sequences and their occurrence across donors. Using immunosequencing, the study profiled T cell repertoires from 640 or so subjects and related those repertoires to cytomegalovirus serostatus. To decide whether each TCR beta V gene segment behaved as functional or pseudogenic, an earlier analysis of approximately 620 of the donors relied on high-throughput TCR beta sequencing. The genetic ancestry cluster associated with self-reported Caucasian donors included about 81% of the 300 to 450 genotyped donors. A later genetic analysis took genome-wide SNP genotypes for about three fifths of the 666 donors and used that subset as a discovery cohort. HLA typing included class I and class II loci at four-digit resolution. The study was designed to test whether signatures of past pathogen exposure could be identified by cataloging public T cell receptors. A later analysis re-analyzed previously published TCR beta repertoires from several hundred donors and added high-resolution HLA genotyping to study TCR occurrence patterns. Typing coverage varied by locus: about 620-630 donors for A, B, C, DRB1 and DQB1; approximately 500 for DQA1; around 610 for DPA1; under 490 for DPB1. An early release covering some 640 HLA-typed donors comprised approximately 300 gigabases of sequencing data and 85 million or so unique TCR sequences. Alongside the repertoire data, information on donor age, sex, ethnicity and CMV serostatus was compiled. Besides the first cohort of approximately 710 subjects, a separate validation cohort made up of over 100 different subjects was used. Across some 400 genotyped donors of the cohort, an average of roughly 200,000 unique TCR beta nucleotide sequences per donor were sequenced, and roughly a sixth of those sequences were non-productive. Every repertoire in the discovery cohort had been generated on one and the same sequencing platform. Overall results and qualifications from the work: A total of 150 to 200 TCR beta chains were listed by the study as associated with cytomegalovirus. CMV serostatus was the only immune exposure information available for the cohort. Because counts were too low, seventeen rarely observed V segments, including chromosome 9 orphons, were excluded from the earlier analysis of some 590 of the donors. A later analysis reported that several top co-occurrence clusters appeared linked to parvovirus B19, influenza, CMV and Epstein-Barr virus. In a later analysis, TCR association rates were found to vary across HLA loci, with the most associated TCRs seen for DRB1 alleles and the fewest for HLA-C alleles. In a later genetic analysis, a missense DCLRE1C variant was associated with V-gene and J-gene trimming of TCR beta chains, and the association was replicated in an independent cohort. The authors suggested that the approach could potentially be extended to other disease states and immunological phenotypes. Strong co-occurrence of HLA alleles, especially DR and DQ, made assigning TCR associations to individual alleles difficult. According to a later analysis, most CMV-associated TCR beta chains appeared to be HLA-restricted, and the HLA associations seemed to be driven largely by CMV exposure. Across donors, most TCR sequences were observed very rarely, whereas some public TCRs were present in many individuals. At a false discovery rate of 0.05, a later analysis linked around 15,000 TCR beta sequences to specific HLA alleles. Sequencing depth was assumed to be roughly uniform across donors in the presence/absence analyses, though that assumption may not hold. Broadly in line with IMGT annotations, most TCR beta V segments showed up in productive rearrangements about 87% or about 30% of the time in an earlier analysis of several hundred of the donors. A later analysis found that HLA-associated TCR beta chains were more clonally expanded and had lower generation probabilities than equally common non-associated chains. Three of the identified cytomegalovirus-associated TCR beta chains were confirmed in vitro to be specific for cytomegalovirus antigens. Correlated functional status among segregating V segments might reflect linkage disequilibrium, but an unknown experimental factor could not be ruled out. In this cohort, only TCR beta chains were sequenced, and detectable features were limited by the absence of alpha or paired-chain data. A further reported finding was that TCR beta sequences accurately predicted the HLA-A and HLA-B alleles for most subjects in the first cohort. Some IMGT-functional V segments, including TRBV6-2 and TRBV6-3, could not be told apart with the 87-base-pair reads, so those segments were excluded. The sequencing pipeline was judged likely to have produced a cluster of highly shared sequence variants as a technical artifact. A later genetic analysis reported fewer N-insertions in productive TCRs among donors in an Asian-associated ancestry cluster than the roughly 700-donor mean. Because some donors lacked HLA typing at each locus, the association tests relied only on the typed subset. The classifier was reported to diagnose cytomegalovirus status with high specificity and sensitivity in both the original cohort and the validation cohort.

Comments on this clone: The target of this receptor is not known. No base-level quality is on record; no much larger clone is a single base apart.

Based on the germline V gene (reference sequence), the CDR1 and CDR2 sequences are LNHDA and SQIVND. V loses 1 base, J loses 0 bases, and the germline ends lie 9 bases apart. Inclusive of the bounding cysteine and phenylalanine, the CDR3 is 15 residues long. The entry retains the CDR3 DNA only, 45 bases that are in frame from base 1. Libraries were made using the immunoSEQ multiplex PCR assay. For the multiplex PCR, a mixture combining 60 forward primers for TCR Vbeta segments and 13 reverse primers for TCR Jbeta segments was used. The CDR3 region of rearranged TCR beta genes was amplified from genomic DNA with a multiplex PCR assay. On the Illumina HiSeq System, the amplified TCR beta libraries were sequenced as 87-base-pair reads. In the source study's methods: In a later analysis, tens of millions of unique TCR beta chains were counted across the roughly 670 repertoires, and approximately 11 million of these chains were shared by at least two donors. A nearest-neighbor algorithm error-corrected the raw reads and collapsed the reads into unique sequences, merging closely related sequences to remove PCR and sequencing errors. CDR3 sequences were aligned to IMGT reference sequences to assign V, D and J gene segments. For a sequence to be retained, at least a six-nucleotide match to both a V gene segment and a J gene segment was required. A rearrangement was called productive if the CDR3 had no stop codons and remained in frame with V and J, and every other rearrangement was called non-productive. Following IMGT convention, CDR3 was defined as the stretch from the second conserved V-encoded cysteine up to the conserved J-encoded phenylalanine. Sequences without an unambiguous match to a single V gene segment were excluded from the earlier analysis of 450 to 650 of the donors. In an earlier analysis of 450 to 700 of the donors, V segments were called functional above 56.7% productive rearrangements and were called segregating when the between-donor standard deviation exceeded 5%. A statistical classification framework was built to diagnose cytomegalovirus status from the catalog of TCR beta chain sequences. In a later analysis, TCR nucleotide sequences were compared against IMGT/GENE-DB human TR gene sequences so that V and J genes could be assigned. Using the TCRdist pipeline, a later analysis assigned CDR3 sequences along with most-parsimonious VDJ recombination scenarios. In a later analysis, each TCR beta chain was defined by its CDR3 amino acid sequence together with its V-gene family, and reads lacking a unique V-gene family were excluded. In a later analysis, 550 to 650 highly shared, low-generation-probability nucleotide sequences were removed to address suspected cross-contamination and a sequencing artifact. For each public chain, a later analysis derived a clonal expansion index from normalized ranks of inferred template counts within each repertoire. A later analysis computed generation probabilities with a VDJ recombination model fitted to out-of-frame rearrangements, and checked the results against IGoR. Hypergeometric tests were used in a later analysis to score TCR-TCR, TCR-HLA and TCR-CMV co-occurrence, with a repertoire-size bias correction applied to the TCR pairs. A later analysis estimated false discovery rates by permuting HLA or CMV assignments 20 times. In a later analysis, co-occurring TCRs were grouped using DBSCAN, with TCRdist sequence similarity added in when clustering inside HLA-allele-positive subsets. Co-occurrence clustering excluded repertoires with fewer than 30,000 or more than 120,000 public chains, plus five with anomalous nucleotide sharing. As stored in TCRdb, this immuneACCESS dataset retains in-frame rearrangements with V and J assigned. A fraction of the clones does not appear; measured against another copy, unresolved V genes explain less than half of the discrepancy, and the remainder lacks a known reason. From that table come the V and J calls and clone size; the DNA was used to work out D and trimming. The sample contains under 150,000 clones, around 85% of them found a single time. The ten largest clones take up about 6.7% of the sample.

The cohort comprised several hundred healthy bone marrow donors. Cohort members were all nominally healthy when sampled, although unrecorded immune exposures were likely present. The donor was CMV seropositive and was included in the group of 300 or so seropositive cohort members. A peripheral blood sample was provided by each donor, and peripheral blood mononuclear cells were used for TCR beta sequencing. Genomic DNA was extracted from the blood cell samples with the Qiagen DNeasy Blood Extraction Kit. The sequence is built from TRBV19 and TRBJ1-1; the best D guess is TRBD1, with 5 bases matching. Sequencing was performed on PBMCs. This TCR came from a woman aged 25 to 39 in good health and CMV-seropositive. In nucleotide form, the sequence is TGTGCCAGTAGTATAGGGACGACAGTGAACACTGAAGCTTTCTTT. It translates to CASSIGTTVNTEAFF.